Included here is one T cell receptor (beta chain) sequence, with context. Participants, roughly 18 to 100 years old, spanned fewer than 25 US areas. Germline lookup yields CDR1 LNHDA and CDR2 SQIVND (reference sequence). The J segment lost 3 bases and the V segment lost 10 bases, leaving 6 bases of the junction unmatched. The length of the CDR3 is 13 residues. The table came from immunoSEQ multiplex PCR; TCRdb's copy has only in-frame clones and leaves some out. This table has around 260,000 clones, over 75% appearing once. The data were obtained in a study of blood T cell repertoires in COVID-19. About the study: Samples taken during acute and convalescent COVID-19 were collected in the United States, Italy and Spain.

Sequencing was done on a sample of PBMCs or T cells enriched from blood (not recorded which). The V and J genes are TRBV19 and TRBJ2-7; the match to TRBD2 covers 10 bases. The source is a woman under 40 who had recovered from COVID-19. CDR3 loop: CATARTSGYEQYF. DNA of the CDR3: TGTGCCACCGCGCGGACTAGCGGCTACGAGCAGTACTTC.